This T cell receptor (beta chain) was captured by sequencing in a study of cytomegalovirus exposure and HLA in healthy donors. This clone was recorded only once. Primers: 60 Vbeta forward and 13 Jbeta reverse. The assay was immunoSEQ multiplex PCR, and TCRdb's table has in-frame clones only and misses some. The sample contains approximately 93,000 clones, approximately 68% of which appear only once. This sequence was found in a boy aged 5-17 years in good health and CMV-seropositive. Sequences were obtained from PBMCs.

In DNA, the CDR3 is TGTGCCAGCAGCCCAAAGTGGCTAGCGCCCACAGATACGCAGTATTTT. It translates to CASSPKWLAPTDTQYF. V is TRBV7-8 and J is TRBJ2-3; D might be TRBD2 (6 bases). V lost 5 bases and J lost 2, with 17 bases in between. The CDR3 consists of 16 residues. CDR1 is SGHVS and CDR2 is FQNEAQ in the germline V gene.